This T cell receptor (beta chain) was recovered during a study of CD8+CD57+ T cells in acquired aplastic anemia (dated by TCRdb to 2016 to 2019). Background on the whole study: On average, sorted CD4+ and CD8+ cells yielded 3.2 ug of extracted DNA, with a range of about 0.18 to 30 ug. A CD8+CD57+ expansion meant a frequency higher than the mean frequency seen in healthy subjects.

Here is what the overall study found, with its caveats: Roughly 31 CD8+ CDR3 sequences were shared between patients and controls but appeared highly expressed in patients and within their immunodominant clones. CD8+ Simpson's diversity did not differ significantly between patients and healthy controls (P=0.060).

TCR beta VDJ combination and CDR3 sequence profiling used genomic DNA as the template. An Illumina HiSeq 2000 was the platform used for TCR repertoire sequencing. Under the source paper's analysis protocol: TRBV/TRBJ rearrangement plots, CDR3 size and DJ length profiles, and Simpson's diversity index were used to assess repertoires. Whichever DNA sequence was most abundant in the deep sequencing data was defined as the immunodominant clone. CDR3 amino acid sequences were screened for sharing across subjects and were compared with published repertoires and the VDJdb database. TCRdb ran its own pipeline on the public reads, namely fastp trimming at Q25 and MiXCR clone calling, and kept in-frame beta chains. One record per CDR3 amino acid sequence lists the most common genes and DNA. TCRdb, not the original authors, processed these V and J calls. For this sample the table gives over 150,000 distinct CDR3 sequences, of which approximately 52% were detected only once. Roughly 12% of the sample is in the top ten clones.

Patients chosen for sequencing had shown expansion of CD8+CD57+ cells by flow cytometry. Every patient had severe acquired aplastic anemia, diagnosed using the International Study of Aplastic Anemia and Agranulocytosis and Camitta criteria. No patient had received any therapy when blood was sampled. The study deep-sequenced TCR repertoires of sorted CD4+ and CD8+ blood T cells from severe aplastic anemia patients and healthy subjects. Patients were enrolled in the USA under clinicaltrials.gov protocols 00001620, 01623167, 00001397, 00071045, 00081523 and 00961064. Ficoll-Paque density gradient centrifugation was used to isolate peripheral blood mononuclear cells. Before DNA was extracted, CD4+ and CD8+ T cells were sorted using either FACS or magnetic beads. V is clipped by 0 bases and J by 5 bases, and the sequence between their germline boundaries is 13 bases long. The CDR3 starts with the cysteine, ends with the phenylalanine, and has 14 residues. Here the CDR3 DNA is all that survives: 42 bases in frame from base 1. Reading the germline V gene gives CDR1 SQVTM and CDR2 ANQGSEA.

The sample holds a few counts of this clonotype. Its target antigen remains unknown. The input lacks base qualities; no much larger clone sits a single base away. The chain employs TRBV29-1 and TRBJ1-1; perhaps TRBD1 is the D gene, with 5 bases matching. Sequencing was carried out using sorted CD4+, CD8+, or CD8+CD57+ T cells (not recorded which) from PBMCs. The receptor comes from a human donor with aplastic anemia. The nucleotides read TGCAGCGTTGAAGAGGCAGGGAGAGGGACTGAAGCTTTCTTT. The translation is CSVEEAGRGTEAFF.